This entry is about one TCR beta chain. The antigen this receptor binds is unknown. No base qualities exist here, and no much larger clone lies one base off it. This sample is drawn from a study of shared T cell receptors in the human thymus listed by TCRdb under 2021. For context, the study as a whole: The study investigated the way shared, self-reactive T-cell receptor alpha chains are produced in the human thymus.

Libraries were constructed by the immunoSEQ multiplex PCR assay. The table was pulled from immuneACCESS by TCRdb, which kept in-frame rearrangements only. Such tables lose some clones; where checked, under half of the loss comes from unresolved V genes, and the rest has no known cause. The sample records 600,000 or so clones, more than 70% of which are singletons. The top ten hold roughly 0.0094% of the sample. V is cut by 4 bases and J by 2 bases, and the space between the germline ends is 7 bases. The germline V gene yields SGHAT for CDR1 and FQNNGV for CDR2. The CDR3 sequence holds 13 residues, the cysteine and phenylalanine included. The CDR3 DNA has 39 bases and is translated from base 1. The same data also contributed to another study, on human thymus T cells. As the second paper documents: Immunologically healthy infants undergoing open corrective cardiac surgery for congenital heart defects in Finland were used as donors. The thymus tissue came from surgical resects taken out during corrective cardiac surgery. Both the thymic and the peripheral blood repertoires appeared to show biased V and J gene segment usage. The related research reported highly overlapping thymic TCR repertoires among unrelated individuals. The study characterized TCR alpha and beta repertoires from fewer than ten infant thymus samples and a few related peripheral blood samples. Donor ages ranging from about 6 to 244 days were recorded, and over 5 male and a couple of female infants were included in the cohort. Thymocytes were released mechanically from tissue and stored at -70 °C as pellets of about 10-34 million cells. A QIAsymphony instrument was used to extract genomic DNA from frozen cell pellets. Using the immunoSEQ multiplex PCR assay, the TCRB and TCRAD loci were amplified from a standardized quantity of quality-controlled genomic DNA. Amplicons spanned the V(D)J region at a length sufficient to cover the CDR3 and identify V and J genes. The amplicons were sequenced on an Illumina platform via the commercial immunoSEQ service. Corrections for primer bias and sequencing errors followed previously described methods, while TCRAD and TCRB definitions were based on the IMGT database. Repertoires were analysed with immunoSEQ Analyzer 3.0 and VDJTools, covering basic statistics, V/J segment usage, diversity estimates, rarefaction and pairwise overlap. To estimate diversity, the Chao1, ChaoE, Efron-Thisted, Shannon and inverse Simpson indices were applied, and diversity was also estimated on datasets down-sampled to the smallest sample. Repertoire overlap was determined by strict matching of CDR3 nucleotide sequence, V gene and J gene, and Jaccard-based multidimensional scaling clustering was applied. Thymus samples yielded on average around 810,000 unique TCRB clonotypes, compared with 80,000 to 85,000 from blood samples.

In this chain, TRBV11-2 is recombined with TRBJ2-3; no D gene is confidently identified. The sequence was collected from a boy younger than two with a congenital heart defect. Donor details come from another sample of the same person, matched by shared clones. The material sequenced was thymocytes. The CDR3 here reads CASSSLYTDTQYF. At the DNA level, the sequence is TGTGCCAGCAGCTCCCTCTACACAGATACGCAGTATTTT.